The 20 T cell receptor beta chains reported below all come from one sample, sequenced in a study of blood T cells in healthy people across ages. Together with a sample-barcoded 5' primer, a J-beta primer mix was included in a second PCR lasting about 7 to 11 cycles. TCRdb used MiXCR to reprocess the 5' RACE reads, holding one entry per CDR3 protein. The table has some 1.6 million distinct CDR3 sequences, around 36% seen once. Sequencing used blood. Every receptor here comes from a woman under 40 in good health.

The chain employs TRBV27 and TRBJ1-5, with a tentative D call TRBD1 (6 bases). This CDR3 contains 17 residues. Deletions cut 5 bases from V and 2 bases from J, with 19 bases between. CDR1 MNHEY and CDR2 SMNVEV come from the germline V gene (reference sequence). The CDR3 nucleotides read TGTGCCAGCAGTCCGGAAACGGTGGCAGGGGGCAATCAGCCCCAGCATTTT. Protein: CASSPETVAGGNQPQHF.

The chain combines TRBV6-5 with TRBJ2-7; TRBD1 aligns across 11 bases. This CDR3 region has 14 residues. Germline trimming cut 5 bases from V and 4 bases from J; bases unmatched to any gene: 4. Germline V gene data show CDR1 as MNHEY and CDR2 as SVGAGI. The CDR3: CASSADRGQYEQYF. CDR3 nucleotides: TGTGCCAGCAGTGCGGACAGGGGGCAATACGAGCAGTACTTC.

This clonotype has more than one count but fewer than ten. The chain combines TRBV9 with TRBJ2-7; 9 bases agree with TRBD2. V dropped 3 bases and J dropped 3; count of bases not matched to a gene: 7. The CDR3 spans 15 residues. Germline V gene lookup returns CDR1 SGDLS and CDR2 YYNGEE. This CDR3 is CASSERAGGGYEQYF. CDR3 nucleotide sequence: TGTGCCAGCAGCGAGAGAGCGGGGGGCGGCTACGAGCAGTACTTC.

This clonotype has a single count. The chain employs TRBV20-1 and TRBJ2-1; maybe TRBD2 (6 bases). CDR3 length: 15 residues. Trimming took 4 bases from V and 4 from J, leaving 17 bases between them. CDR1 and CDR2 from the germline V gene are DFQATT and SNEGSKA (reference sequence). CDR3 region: CSAITGVPVYNEQFF. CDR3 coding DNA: TGCAGTGCTATAACGGGGGTCCCCGTATACAATGAGCAGTTCTTC.

The DNA for the CDR3 is TGTGCCAGCAGCTCCCTAGCGGCTAAACCCTACGAGCAGTACTTC. The encoded protein is CASSSLAAKPYEQYF. The gene calls are TRBV11-2 and TRBJ2-7; 7 bases align to TRBD2. Germline CDR1 SGHAT, CDR2 FQNNGV. Trimming at V came to 4 bases and at J to 2 bases, leaving 8 bases not matched to a gene. The CDR3 has 15 residues.

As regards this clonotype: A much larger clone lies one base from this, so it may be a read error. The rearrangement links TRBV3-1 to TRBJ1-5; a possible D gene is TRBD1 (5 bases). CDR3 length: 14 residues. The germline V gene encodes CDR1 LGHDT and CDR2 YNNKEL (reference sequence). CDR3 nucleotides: TGTGCCGGCAGCCAGACGGGACGGGACCAGCCCCAGCATTTT. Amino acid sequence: CAGSQTGRDQPQHF.

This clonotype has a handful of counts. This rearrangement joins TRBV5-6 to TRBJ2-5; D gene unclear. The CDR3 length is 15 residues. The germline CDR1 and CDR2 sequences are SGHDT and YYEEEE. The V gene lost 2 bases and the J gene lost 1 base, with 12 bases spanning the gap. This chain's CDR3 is CASSLLGDRQETQYF. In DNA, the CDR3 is TGTGCCAGCAGCTTACTGGGTGACCGCCAAGAGACCCAGTACTTC. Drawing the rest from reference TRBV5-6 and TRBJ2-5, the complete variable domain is DAGVTQSPTHLIKTRGQQVTLRCSPKSGHDTVSWYQQALGQGPQFIFQYYEEEERQRGNFPDRFSGHQFPNYSSELNVNALLLGDSALYLCASSLLGDRQETQYFGPGTRLLVL.

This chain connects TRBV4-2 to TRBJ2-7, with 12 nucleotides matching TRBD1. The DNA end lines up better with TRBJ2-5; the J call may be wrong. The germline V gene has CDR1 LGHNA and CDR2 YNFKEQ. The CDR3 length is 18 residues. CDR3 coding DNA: TGTGCCAGCAGCCAAGTCGGGACAGGGGGCCGAATGGTAGAGACCCAGTACTTC. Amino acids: CASSQVGTGGRMVETQYF.

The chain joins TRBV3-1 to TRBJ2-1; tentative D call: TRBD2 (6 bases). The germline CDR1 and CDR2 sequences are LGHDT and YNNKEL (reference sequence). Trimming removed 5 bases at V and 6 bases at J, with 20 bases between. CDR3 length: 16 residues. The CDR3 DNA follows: TGTGCCAGCAGCGACTTAGCGGCGAAGGGCTTCAATGAGCAGTTCTTC. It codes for CASSDLAAKGFNEQFF.

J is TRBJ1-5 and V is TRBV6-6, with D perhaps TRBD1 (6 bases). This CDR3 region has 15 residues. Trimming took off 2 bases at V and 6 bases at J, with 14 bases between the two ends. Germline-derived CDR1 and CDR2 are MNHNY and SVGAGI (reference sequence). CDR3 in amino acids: CASSYTGGGGQPQHF. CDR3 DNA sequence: TGTGCCAGCAGTTACACTGGGGGGGGCGGTCAGCCCCAGCATTTT.

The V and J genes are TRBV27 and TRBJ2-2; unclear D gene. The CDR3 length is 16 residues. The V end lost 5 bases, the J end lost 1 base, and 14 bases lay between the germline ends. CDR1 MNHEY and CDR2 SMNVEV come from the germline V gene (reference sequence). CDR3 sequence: CASSQDRIMNTGELFF. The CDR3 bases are TGTGCCAGCAGTCAGGACCGAATTATGAACACCGGGGAGCTGTTTTTT.

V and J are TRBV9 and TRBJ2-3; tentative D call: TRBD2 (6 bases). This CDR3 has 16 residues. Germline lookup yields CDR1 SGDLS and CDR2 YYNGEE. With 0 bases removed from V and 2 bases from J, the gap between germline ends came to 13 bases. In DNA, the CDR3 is TGTGCCAGCAGCGTAGGAGGAGGGGCAGTCACAGATACGCAGTATTTT. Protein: CASSVGGGAVTDTQYF.

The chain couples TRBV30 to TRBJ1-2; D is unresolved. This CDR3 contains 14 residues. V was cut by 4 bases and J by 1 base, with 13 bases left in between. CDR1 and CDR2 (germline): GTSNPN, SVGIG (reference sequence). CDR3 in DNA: TGTGCCTGGACCGGGTCTTCCCTTAACTATGGCTACACCTTC. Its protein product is CAWTGSSLNYGYTF.

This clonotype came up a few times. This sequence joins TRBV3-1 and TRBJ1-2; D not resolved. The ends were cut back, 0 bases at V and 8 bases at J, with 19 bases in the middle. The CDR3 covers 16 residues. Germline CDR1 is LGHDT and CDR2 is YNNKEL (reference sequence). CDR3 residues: CASSQDGEAPGGGYTF. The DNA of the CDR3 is TGTGCCAGCAGCCAAGATGGGGAGGCCCCAGGAGGGGGCTACACCTTC.

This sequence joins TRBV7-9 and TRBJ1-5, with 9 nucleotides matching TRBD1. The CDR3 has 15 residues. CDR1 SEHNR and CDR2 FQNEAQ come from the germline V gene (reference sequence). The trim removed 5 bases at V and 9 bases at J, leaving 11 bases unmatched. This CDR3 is CASSAGTGLGRPQHF. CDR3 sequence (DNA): TGTGCCAGCAGCGCCGGGACAGGGTTAGGTCGGCCCCAGCATTTT.

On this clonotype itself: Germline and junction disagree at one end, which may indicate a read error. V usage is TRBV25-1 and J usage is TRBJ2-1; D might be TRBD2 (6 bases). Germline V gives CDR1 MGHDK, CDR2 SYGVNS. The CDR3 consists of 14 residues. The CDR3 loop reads CATGEVEGGNEHFF. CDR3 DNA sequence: TGTGCCACCGGGGAGGTCGAAGGCGGCAATGAGCACTTCTTC.

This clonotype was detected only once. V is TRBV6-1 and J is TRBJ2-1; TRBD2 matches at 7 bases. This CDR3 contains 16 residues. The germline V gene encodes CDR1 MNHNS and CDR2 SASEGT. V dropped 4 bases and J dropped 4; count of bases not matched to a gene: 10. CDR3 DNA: TGTGCCAGCAGTGTTAGCGGGCACACCTTTTACAATGAGCAGTTCTTC. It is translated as CASSVSGHTFYNEQFF.

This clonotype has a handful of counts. The CDR3 spells CATWTGPNTEAFF. The CDR3 DNA is TGTGCCACCTGGACAGGGCCGAACACTGAAGCTTTCTTT. The chain joins TRBV27 to TRBJ1-1; 8 bases line up with TRBD1. V trimming: 10 bases; J trimming: 1 base; junction bases outside the gene matches: 5. CDR3 length: 13 residues. Germline lookup yields CDR1 MNHEY and CDR2 SMNVEV (reference sequence).

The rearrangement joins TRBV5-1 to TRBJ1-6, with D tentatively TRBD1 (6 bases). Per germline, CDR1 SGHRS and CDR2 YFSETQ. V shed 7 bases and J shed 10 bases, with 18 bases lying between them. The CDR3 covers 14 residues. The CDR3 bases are TGCGCCAGCGGCCTACAGGGAAGTGGGTCACCCCTCCACTTT. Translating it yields CASGLQGSGSPLHF.

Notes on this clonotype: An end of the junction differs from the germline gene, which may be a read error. CDR3 loop: CAISPGQTFGANVRTF. CDR3 bases: TGTGCCATTTCCCCGGGACAAACTTTTGGGGCCAACGTCCGGACTTTC. The chain recombines TRBV24-1 with TRBJ2-6, with TRBD1 as a possible D gene (6 bases). Germline assignment: CDR1 KGHDR and CDR2 SFDVKD. The CDR3 covers 16 residues.